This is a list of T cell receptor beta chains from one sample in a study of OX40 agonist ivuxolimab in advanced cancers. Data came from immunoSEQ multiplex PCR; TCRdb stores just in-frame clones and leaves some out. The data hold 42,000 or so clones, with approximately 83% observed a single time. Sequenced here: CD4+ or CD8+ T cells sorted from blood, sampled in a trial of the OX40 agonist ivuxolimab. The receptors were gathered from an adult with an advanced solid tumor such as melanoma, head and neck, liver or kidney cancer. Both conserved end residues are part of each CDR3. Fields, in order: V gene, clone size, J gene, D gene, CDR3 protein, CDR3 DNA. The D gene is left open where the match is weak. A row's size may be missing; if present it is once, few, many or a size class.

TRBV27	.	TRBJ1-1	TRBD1	CASSWTGGALDTEAFF	TGTGCCAGCAGTTGGACAGGGGGCGCGTTGGACACTGAAGCTTTCTTT
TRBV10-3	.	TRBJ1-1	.	CAVKQGLENTEAFF	TGTGCCGTAAAACAGGGTTTAGAAAACACTGAAGCTTTCTTT
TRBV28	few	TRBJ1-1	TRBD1	CASSLSPTGGNTEAFF	TGTGCCAGCAGTTTATCCCCGACAGGGGGAAACACTGAAGCTTTCTTT
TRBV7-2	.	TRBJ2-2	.	CASSLTGELFF	TGTGCCAGCAGCTTAACCGGGGAGCTGTTTTTT
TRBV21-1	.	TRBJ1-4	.	CASSKGFSSSPNEKLFF	TGTGCCAGCAGCAAAGGATTTTCTTCCTCCCCAAATGAAAAACTGTTTTTT
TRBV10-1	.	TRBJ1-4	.	CASSEVGTKGEKLFF	TGCGCCAGCAGTGAGGTTGGGACAAAGGGTGAAAAACTGTTTTTT
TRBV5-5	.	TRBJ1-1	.	CASSLGLSGAWGNTEAFF	TGTGCCAGCAGCCTTGGGTTGTCCGGGGCCTGGGGGAACACTGAAGCTTTCTTT
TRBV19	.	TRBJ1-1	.	CASRISENTEAFF	TGTGCCAGTAGAATTTCGGAGAACACTGAAGCTTTCTTT
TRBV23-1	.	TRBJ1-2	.	CASSQRQRNDGYTF	TGCGCCAGCAGTCAGCGACAGCGGAATGATGGCTACACCTTC
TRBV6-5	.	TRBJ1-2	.	CASSYSGPREGYTF	TGTGCCAGCAGTTACTCCGGACCCAGAGAGGGCTACACCTTC
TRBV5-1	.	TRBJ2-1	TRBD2	CASRLAGDYEQFF	TGCGCCAGCCGACTAGCGGGAGACTATGAGCAGTTCTTC
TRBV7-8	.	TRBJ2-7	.	CASSLTARGSNYEQYF	TGTGCCAGCAGCCTCACCGCCAGGGGATCAAACTACGAGCAGTACTTC
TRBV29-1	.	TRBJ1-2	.	CSVYAVLGGYTF	TGCAGCGTTTATGCGGTCTTGGGTGGCTACACCTTC
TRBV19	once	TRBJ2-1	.	CASSIVPNNEQFF	TGTGCCAGTAGTATAGTCCCAAACAATGAGCAGTTCTTC
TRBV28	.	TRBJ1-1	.	CASRVLQEEVDTEAFF	TGTGCCAGCAGAGTACTTCAAGAAGAGGTGGACACTGAAGCTTTCTTT
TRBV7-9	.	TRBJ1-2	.	CASSPTGELYGYTF	TGTGCCAGCAGCCCAACCGGGGAACTATATGGCTACACCTTC
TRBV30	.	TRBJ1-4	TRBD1	CAWSVRDRVYNEKLFF	TGTGCCTGGAGTGTGAGGGACAGGGTCTATAATGAAAAACTGTTTTTT
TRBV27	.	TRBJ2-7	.	CASSLSVSPYEQYF	TGTGCCAGCAGTTTATCGGTCAGCCCCTACGAGCAGTACTTC
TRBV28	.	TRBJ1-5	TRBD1	CASSTYPGTGGGPQHF	TGTGCCAGCAGCACCTACCCCGGGACAGGGGGAGGGCCCCAGCATTTT
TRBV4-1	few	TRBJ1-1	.	CASRENTEAFF	TGCGCCAGCAGGGAGAACACTGAAGCTTTCTTT
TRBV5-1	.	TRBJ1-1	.	CASKAGRSGLNTEAFF	TGCGCCAGTAAAGCCGGTCGTTCTGGGTTAAACACTGAAGCTTTCTTT
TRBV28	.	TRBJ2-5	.	CASSPSVNQETQYF	TGTGCCAGCAGTCCGTCCGTAAACCAAGAGACCCAGTACTTC
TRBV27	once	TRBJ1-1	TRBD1	CASSGQGRYTEAFF	TGTGCCAGCAGTGGACAGGGGAGGTACACTGAAGCTTTCTTT
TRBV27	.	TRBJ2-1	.	CASTSSGPYNEQFF	TGTGCCAGCACGTCCAGCGGGCCCTACAATGAGCAGTTCTTC
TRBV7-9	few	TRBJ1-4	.	CATQDGTNEKLFF	TGTGCCACTCAGGACGGAACTAATGAAAAACTGTTTTTT